The rows below give T cell receptor beta chains drawn from one sample of a study of shared clonotypes between healthy human individuals. This table comes from immunoSEQ multiplex PCR, and its TCRdb copy is limited to in-frame clones, with some not included. Of more than 2,000,000 clones in the sample, approximately 95% were seen once. Specimen: naive CD4+ T cells from PBMCs. These receptors were collected from a man younger than 35 in good health. Some clones in this sample may be carry-over from other donors' samples. CDR3s include the opening cysteine and the closing phenylalanine or tryptophan. The D gene is left open where the match is weak. Clone size is given for some rows only: seen once, a few or many times, or a class if the clone is expanded.

D	V	J	size	CDR3	DNA
-	TRBV15	TRBJ2-2	-	CATSRYTGELFF	TGTGCCACCAGCAGATACACCGGGGAGCTGTTTTTT
-	TRBV11-3	TRBJ1-1	-	CASSLGRAEAFF	TGTGCCAGCAGCCTCGGCAGGGCTGAAGCTTTCTTT
-	TRBV5-1	TRBJ2-7	once	CASSGGRTYEQYF	TGCGCCAGCAGCGGGGGACGGACTTACGAGCAGTACTTC
TRBD2	TRBV30	TRBJ2-1	-	CAWSGLAGYYNEQFF	TGTGCCTGGAGTGGACTAGCGGGTTACTACAATGAGCAGTTCTTC
TRBD1	TRBV5-8	TRBJ1-1	-	CASSSTGVRNTEAFF	TGTGCCAGCAGCTCGACAGGGGTTCGGAACACTGAAGCTTTCTTT
-	TRBV11-2	TRBJ1-5	-	CASTPDGSHQPQHF	TGTGCCAGCACCCCGGACGGAAGCCATCAGCCCCAGCATTTT
-	TRBV6-1	TRBJ1-1	-	CAISAPRDTEAFF	TGTGCCATCTCGGCCCCTAGGGACACTGAAGCTTTCTTT
-	TRBV5-1	TRBJ1-4	-	CASSPGSVDEKLFF	TGCGCCAGCAGCCCGGGCAGCGTGGATGAAAAACTGTTTTTT
-	TRBV20-1	TRBJ2-7	few	CSASASYEQYF	TGCAGTGCTTCCGCCTCCTACGAGCAGTACTTC
TRBD1	TRBV6-5	TRBJ1-2	-	CASSSPRTGPYGYTF	TGTGCCAGCAGTTCACCAAGGACAGGCCCCTATGGCTACACCTTC
TRBD1	TRBV6-1	TRBJ2-7	-	CASTDRGFHEQYF	TGTGCCAGCACAGACAGGGGGTTCCACGAGCAGTACTTC
TRBD1	TRBV19	TRBJ2-1	few	CASSIRDRDYNEQFF	TGTGCCAGTAGTATACGAGACAGGGATTACAATGAGCAGTTCTTC
-	TRBV7-9	TRBJ1-4	once	CASSLGVGDPTNEKLFF	TGTGCCAGCAGCTTAGGGGTGGGGGACCCAACTAATGAAAAACTGTTTTTT
-	TRBV5-1	TRBJ2-3	-	CASSLAFGDSSTDTQYF	TGCGCCAGCAGCTTGGCCTTCGGGGATTCTAGCACAGATACGCAGTATTTT
-	TRBV27	TRBJ2-5	-	CASSNRETQYF	TGTGCCAGCAGTAATCGAGAGACCCAGTACTTC
-	TRBV4-2	TRBJ1-3	once	CASSQVARVNTIYF	TGTGCCAGCAGCCAAGTGGCGCGGGTAAACACCATATATTTT